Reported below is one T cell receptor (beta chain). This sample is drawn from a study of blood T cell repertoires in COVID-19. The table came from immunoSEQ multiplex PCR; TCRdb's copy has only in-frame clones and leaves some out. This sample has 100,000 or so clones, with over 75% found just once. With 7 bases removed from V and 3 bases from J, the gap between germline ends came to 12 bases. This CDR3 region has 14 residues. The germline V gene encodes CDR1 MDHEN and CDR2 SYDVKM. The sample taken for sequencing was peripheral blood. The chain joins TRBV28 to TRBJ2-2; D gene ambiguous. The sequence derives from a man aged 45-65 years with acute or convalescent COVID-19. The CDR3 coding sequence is TGTGCCAGCACGGTTATGTCGTACACCGGGGAGCTGTTTTTT. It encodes CASTVMSYTGELFF.